The 3 T cell receptor beta chains presented below share a single source sample, sequenced in a study of blood T cell repertoires in COVID-19 (dated by TCRdb to 2019 to 2021). Libraries were prepared through the immunoSEQ multiplex PCR assay. TCRdb carries this immuneACCESS record with in-frame sequences only. Its versions omit some clonotypes, under half of them owing to an unresolved V gene in the studies checked, with the rest unexplained. The sample table shows approximately 280,000 clones, and 85% are seen once. 2.5% to 3% of the sample belongs to the ten largest clones. Source material: PBMCs or T cells enriched from blood (not recorded which). The receptors originated from a woman in her forties or fifties who had recovered from COVID-19.

The chain combines TRBV10-3 with TRBJ2-7; TRBD2 might be the D (6 bases). Trimming removed 2 bases at V and 6 bases at J, with 14 bases between. Germline V CDR1 and CDR2: ENHRY, SYGVKD. CDR3 size: 14 residues. The CDR3 spells CAISEPPRGSEQYF. CDR3 nucleotides: TGTGCCATCAGTGAGCCGCCGCGGGGCAGCGAGCAGTACTTC.

This chain uses TRBV28 with TRBJ1-3, with TRBD1 as a possible D gene (5 bases). The V end was cut by 2 bases, the J end by 0 bases, with 17 bases between. This CDR3 is 18 amino acids long. The V gene's germline CDR1 is MDHEN and CDR2 SYDVKM. CDR3 in amino acids: CASSLGVDSMLSGNTIYF. The CDR3 DNA reads as TGTGCCAGCAGTTTAGGAGTTGACAGTATGCTCTCTGGAAACACCATATATTTT.

The chain combines TRBV25-1 with TRBJ1-2; D not certain. The CDR3 is 11 residues long. Germline V CDR1 and CDR2: MGHDK, SYGVNS. Trimming pared 5 bases from V and 5 bases from J, leaving 6 bases between. CDR3 protein: CASSSGYGYTF. CDR3 nucleotide sequence: TGTGCCAGCAGTTCGGGGTATGGCTACACCTTC.